This TCR beta chain was recovered during a study of breast tumors, draining lymph nodes, adjacent tissues. Overall study findings and caveats: Tumor repertoires ranked between lymph nodes and nontumor tissue in diversity, with V and J gene preferences.

The lymph nodes were axillary draining lymph nodes from breast cancer patients. Points on this clonotype: Its antigen is as yet unknown.

A single record per CDR3 protein comes from TCRdb applying MiXCR to the multiplex PCR reads. There are approximately 180,000 distinct CDR3 sequences in the sample; around a third occur only once, and around 4% lies in the top ten. The specimen sequenced was axillary lymph node tissue. The sequence was collected from a female donor with breast cancer. Some clones in this sample may be carry-over from other donors' samples.

CDR3 sequence (DNA): TGTGCCAGCACCCTCTCCTGGGGACTAGCGGGGGACAGAGCCAAAAACATTCAGTACTTC. Translated: CASTLSWGLAGDRAKNIQYF. The V and J genes are TRBV6-5 and TRBJ2-4, with 14 bases identical to TRBD2. CDR3 length equals 20 residues. V dropped 7 bases and J dropped 0; count of bases not matched to a gene: 14. Per the germline V gene, CDR1 is MNHEY and CDR2 is SVGAGI.